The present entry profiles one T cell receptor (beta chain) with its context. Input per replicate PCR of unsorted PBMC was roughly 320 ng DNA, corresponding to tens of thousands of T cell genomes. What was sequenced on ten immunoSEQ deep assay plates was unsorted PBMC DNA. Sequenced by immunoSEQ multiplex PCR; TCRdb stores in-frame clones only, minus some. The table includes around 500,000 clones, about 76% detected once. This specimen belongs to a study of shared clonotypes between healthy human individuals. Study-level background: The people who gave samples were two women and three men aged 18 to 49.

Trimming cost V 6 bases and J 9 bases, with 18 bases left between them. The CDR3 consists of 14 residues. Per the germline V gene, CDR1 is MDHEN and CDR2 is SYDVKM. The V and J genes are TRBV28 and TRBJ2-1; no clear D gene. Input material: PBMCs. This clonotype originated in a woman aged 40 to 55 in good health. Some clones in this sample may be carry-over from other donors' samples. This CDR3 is CASSQPRVGSEQFF. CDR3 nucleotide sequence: TGTGCCAGCAGCCAACCAAGAGTAGGCAGTGAGCAGTTCTTC.